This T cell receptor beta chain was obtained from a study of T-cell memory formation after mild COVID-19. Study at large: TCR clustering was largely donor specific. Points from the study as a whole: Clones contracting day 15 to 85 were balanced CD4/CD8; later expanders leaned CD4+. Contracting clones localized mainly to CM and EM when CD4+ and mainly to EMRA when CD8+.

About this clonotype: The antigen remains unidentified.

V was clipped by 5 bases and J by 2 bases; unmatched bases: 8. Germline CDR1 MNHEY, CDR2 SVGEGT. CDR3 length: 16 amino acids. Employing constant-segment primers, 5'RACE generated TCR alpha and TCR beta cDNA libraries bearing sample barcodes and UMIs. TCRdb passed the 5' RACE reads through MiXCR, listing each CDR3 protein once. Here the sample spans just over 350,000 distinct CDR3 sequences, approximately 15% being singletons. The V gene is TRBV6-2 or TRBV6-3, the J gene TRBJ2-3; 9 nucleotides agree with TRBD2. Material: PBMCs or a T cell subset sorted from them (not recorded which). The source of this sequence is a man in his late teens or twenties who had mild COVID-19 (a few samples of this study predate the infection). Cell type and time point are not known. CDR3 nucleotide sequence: TGTGCCAGCAGTCCGGAGCGGGGGGCCTTCACAGATACGCAGTATTTT. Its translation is CASSPERGAFTDTQYF.